The 22 T cell receptor beta chains given below trace back to one sample, sequenced in a study of CXCR3-negative and CXCR3-positive naive CD8 T cells. Study-level points and caveats: Hydrophobicity was higher for TRB CDR3s found in CXCR3-positive naive cells than in CXCR3-negative naive cells.

Their recognized antigens are unknown. The method, 5' RACE with UMI labels, was used to prepare the TRB cDNA libraries. TCRdb reprocessed the 5' RACE reads; each CDR3 protein has one entry and no DNA is given. This table lists about 150,000 distinct CDR3 sequences. The sample comprised naive CXCR3+ CD8+ T cells from blood. The subset denotes: CD45RO-CCR7+CD27+CD95- naive CD8+ T cells expressing CXCR3 (TNR3+). The receptors come from a human donor in good health. Some clones in this sample may be carry-over from other donors' samples.

The rearrangement links TRBV4-3 to TRBJ1-1. The CDR3 length is 15 residues. Germline V gene lookup returns CDR1 LGHNA and CDR2 YSLEER. CDR3 sequence: CASSQGFGLNTEAFF.

V and J are TRBV2 and TRBJ2-2; TCRdb's D call of TRBD1 is untestable without DNA. From germline, CDR1 is SNHLY and CDR2 FYNNEI. This CDR3 is built from 16 residues. The CDR3 reads CASSEFTVAGAGELFF.

The chain recombines TRBV4-1 with TRBJ2-1; TCRdb proposes TRBD1, but this gene call is untestable without DNA. Germline values: CDR1 MGHRA, CDR2 YSYEKL. The CDR3 runs to 12 residues. CDR3 sequence reads: CASSRQGWEQFF.

The chain recombines TRBV12-3 or TRBV12-4 with TRBJ2-1. This CDR3 spans 11 amino acids. CDR3 protein: CASSTTITAFF.

This chain links TRBV29-1 with TRBJ2-5; TCRdb's assignment of TRBD1 cannot be checked, as there is no DNA. The CDR3 extends over 13 amino acids. The germline V gene has CDR1 SQVTM and CDR2 ANQGSEA. CDR3 loop: CSVDAGQFETQYF. The full variable domain, its missing parts supplied by reference TRBV29-1 and TRBJ2-5, is SAVISQKPSRDICQRGTSLTIQCQVDSQVTMMFWYRQQPGQSLTLIATANQGSEATYESGFVIDKFPISRPNLTFSTLTVSNMSPEDSSIYLCSVDAGQFETQYFGPGTRLLVL.

This CDR3 is CSARTGAVEAFF. The chain couples TRBV29-1 to TRBJ1-1; TCRdb reports TRBD1, a call that lacks DNA to check it against. This CDR3 is built from 12 residues. Germline CDR1 SQVTM, CDR2 ANQGSEA.

The gene calls are TRBV9 and TRBJ2-7; the D call of TRBD1 rests on TCRdb alone, since no DNA is present to check it. Per the germline V gene, CDR1 is SGDLS and CDR2 is YYNGEE. The CDR3 extends over 14 amino acids. CDR3: CASSAGDSTYEQYF.

The gene calls are TRBV29-1 and TRBJ2-7; TCRdb selects TRBD1, and the lack of DNA leaves this call unchecked. The CDR3 loop spans 12 amino acids. Germline assignment: CDR1 SQVTM and CDR2 ANQGSEA. CDR3 protein: CSVVGQTYEQYF.

The chain couples TRBV3-1 to TRBJ2-1; as DNA is missing, the TRBD1 call by TCRdb cannot be tested. Germline assignment: CDR1 LGHDT and CDR2 YNNKEL (reference sequence). This CDR3 is built from 13 residues. CDR3 amino acids: CASSEGWGYERFF.

V is TRBV5-1 and J is TRBJ1-1; TCRdb's D gene call, TRBD1, goes unchecked for lack of DNA. Germline CDR1 reads SGHRS; CDR2 reads YFSETQ. The CDR3 totals 17 residues. This CDR3 reads CTSSLEAGQGVGTEAFF.

V is TRBV4-3 and J is TRBJ2-3; the TRBD1 assignment by TCRdb is unverifiable without DNA. The CDR3 loop spans 15 amino acids. Per the germline V gene, CDR1 is LGHNA and CDR2 is YSLEER. CDR3 in amino acids: CASSQIQGGTDTQYF.

The gene calls are TRBV20-1 and TRBJ2-7; TCRdb designates TRBD1, a call that cannot be tested without DNA. Germline V gene data show CDR1 as DFQATT and CDR2 as SNEGSKA (reference sequence). CDR3 size: 15 residues. The CDR3 reads CSAPRGGTPSYEQYF.

The chain combines TRBV5-1 with TRBJ2-3; the D call of TRBD1 rests on TCRdb alone, since no DNA is present to check it. The CDR3 consists of 14 residues. Germline V gene lookup returns CDR1 SGHRS and CDR2 YFSETQ. CDR3 region: CASADREHPDTQYF. Filled out from reference TRBV5-1 and TRBJ2-3, the complete variable domain reads KAGVTQTPRYLIKTRGQQVTLSCSPISGHRSVSWYQQTPGQGLQFLFEYFSETQRNKGNFPGRFSGRQFSNSRSEMNVSTLELGDSALYLCASADREHPDTQYFGPGTRLTVL.

This chain uses TRBV6-6 with TRBJ2-1. Germline CDR1 reads MNHNY; CDR2 reads SVGAGI (reference sequence). The CDR3 loop spans 11 amino acids. The CDR3 here is CAITSGNEQFF.

The V call is TRBV12-3 or TRBV12-4, the J call TRBJ2-4; TCRdb's D gene call, TRBD2, goes unchecked for lack of DNA. The CDR3 has 16 amino acids. The CDR3 loop reads CPIGTSGSRAKNIQYF.

The V call is TRBV9, the J call TRBJ2-7; TCRdb lists TRBD1, though no DNA is available to test this call. This CDR3 comprises 13 residues. CDR1 is SGDLS, CDR2 YYNGEE, per germline. The CDR3 reads CASSNPPGNEQYF. The entire variable domain, with the rest obtained from reference TRBV9 and TRBJ2-7, is as follows: DSGVTQTPKHLITATGQRVTLRCSPRSGDLSVYWYQQSLDQGLQFLIQYYNGEERAKGNILERFSAQQFPDLHSELNLSSLELGDSALYFCASSNPPGNEQYFGPGTRLTVT.

V and J are TRBV5-4 and TRBJ2-1; TCRdb picks TRBD1, but there is no DNA to check that call. Germline lookup yields CDR1 SGHNT and CDR2 YYREEE (reference sequence). The CDR3 length is 14 residues. The CDR3 loop reads CASSTPDRDNEQFF.

This CDR3 reads CASSLGLPKYQETQYF. V and J are TRBV12-3 or TRBV12-4 and TRBJ2-5; TCRdb's D gene call, TRBD2, goes unchecked for lack of DNA. The CDR3 loop spans 16 amino acids.

The gene calls are TRBV21-1 and TRBJ2-4; TCRdb selects TRBD2, and the lack of DNA leaves this call unchecked. TRBV21-1 is listed as a pseudogene. The CDR3 sequence is 19 residues long. The CDR3 loop is CASSPKTTSGTLAKNIQYF.

This chain joins TRBV15 and TRBJ2-1; TCRdb returns TRBD2, unconfirmable since there is no DNA. Germline V gene lookup returns CDR1 LNHNV and CDR2 YYDKDF (reference sequence). The CDR3 has 16 residues. The CDR3 spells CATSAQRASGYNEQFF.

The genes are TRBV27 and TRBJ1-6; TCRdb proposes TRBD1, but this gene call is untestable without DNA. This CDR3 has 12 residues. Germline assignment: CDR1 MNHEY and CDR2 SMNVEV (reference sequence). CDR3 amino acids: CASSDQGLPLHF.

The chain carries TRBV20-1 and TRBJ2-1; the D call of TRBD2 rests on TCRdb alone, since no DNA is present to check it. CDR1 and CDR2 from the germline V gene are DFQATT and SNEGSKA (reference sequence). The CDR3 loop spans 15 amino acids. CDR3 loop: CSARRLAGAYNEQFF.